The subject of this entry is one T cell receptor (beta chain). This CDR3 is built from 14 residues. Libraries were prepared by immunoSEQ multiplex PCR; TCRdb keeps only in-frame clonotypes and omits some of them. Of under 90,000 clones in the sample, just under 90% are singletons; the top ten hold approximately 2.4%. These data belong to a study of OX40 agonist ivuxolimab in advanced cancers. Sample: CD4+ or CD8+ T cells sorted from blood, taken in a trial of the OX40 agonist ivuxolimab. The source of this sequence is an adult with an advanced solid tumor such as melanoma, head and neck, liver or kidney cancer. The chain recombines TRBV12-2 with TRBJ2-7. TRBV12-2 has pseudogene status. This CDR3 reads CASRLKGQYYEQYF. The CDR3 DNA sequence: TGTGCAAGTCGCCTAAAAGGCCAGTACTACGAGCAGTACTTC.